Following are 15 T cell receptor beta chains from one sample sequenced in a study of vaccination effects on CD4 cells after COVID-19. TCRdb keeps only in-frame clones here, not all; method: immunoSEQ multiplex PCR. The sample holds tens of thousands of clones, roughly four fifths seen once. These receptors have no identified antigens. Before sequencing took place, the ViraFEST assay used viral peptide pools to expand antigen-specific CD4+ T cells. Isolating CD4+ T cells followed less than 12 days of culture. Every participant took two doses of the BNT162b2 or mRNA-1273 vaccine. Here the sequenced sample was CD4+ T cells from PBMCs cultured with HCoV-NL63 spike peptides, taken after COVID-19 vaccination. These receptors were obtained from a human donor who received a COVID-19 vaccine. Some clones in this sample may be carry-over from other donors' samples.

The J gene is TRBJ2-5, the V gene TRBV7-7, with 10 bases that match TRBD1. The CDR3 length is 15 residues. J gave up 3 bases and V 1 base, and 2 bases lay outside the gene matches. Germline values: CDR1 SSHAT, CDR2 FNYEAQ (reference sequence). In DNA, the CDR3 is TGTGCCAGCAGCTTAGATGGACAGGGGGAAGAGACCCAGTACTTC. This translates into CASSLDGQGEETQYF.

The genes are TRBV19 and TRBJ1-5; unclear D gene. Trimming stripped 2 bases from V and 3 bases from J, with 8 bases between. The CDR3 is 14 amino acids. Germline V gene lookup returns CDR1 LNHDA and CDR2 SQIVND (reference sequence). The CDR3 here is CASSIWGYNQPQHF. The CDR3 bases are TGTGCCAGTAGTATATGGGGTTACAATCAGCCCCAGCATTTT.

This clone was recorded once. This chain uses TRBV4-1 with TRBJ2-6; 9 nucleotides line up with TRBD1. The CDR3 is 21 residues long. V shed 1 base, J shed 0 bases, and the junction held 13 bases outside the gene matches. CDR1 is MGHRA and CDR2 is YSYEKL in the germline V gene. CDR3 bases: TGCGCCAGCAGCCAAGTTCGGCGGACAGGGGCCATTAGCTCTGGGGCCAACGTCCTGACTTTC. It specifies CASSQVRRTGAISSGANVLTF.

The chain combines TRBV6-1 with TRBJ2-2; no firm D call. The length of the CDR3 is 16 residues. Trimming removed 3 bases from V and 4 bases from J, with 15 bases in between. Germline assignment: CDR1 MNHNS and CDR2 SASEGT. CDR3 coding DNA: TGTGCCAGCAGTGAGGCCCCAGTAGGTACCACCGGGGAGCTGTTTTTT. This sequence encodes CASSEAPVGTTGELFF.

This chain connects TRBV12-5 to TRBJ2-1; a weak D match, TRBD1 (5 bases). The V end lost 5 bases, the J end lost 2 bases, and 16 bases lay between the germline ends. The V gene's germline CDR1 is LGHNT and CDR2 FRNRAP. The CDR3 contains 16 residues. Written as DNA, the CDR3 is TGTGCTAGTGGTGGGCGCTTGACAGAGACCTACAATGAGCAGTTCTTC. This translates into CASGGRLTETYNEQFF.

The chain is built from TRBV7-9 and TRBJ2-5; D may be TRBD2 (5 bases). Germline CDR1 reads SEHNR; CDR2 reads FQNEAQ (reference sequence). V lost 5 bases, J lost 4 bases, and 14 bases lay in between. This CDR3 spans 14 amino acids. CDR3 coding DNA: TGTGCCAGCAGCCCCCTGGCTAGCCCAGAGACCCAGTACTTC. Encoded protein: CASSPLASPETQYF.

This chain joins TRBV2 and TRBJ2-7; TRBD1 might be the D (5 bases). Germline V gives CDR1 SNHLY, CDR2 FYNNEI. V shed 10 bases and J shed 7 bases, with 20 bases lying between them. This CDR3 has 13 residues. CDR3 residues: CATGSDSLREQYV. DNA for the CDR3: TGTGCCACCGGATCCGACAGCCTGAGAGAGCAGTACGTC.

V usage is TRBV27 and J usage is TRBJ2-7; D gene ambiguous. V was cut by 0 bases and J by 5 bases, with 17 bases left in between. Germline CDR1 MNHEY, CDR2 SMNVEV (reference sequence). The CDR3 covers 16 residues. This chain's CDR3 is CASSLSLRVARDEQYF. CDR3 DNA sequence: TGTGCCAGCAGTTTATCCCTCCGGGTTGCGAGAGACGAGCAGTACTTC.

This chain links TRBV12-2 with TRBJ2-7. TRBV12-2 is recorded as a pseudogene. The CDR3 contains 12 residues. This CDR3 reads CASRLQARAQYV. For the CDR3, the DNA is TGTGCAAGTCGCCTCCAGGCAAGGGCGCAGTACGTC.

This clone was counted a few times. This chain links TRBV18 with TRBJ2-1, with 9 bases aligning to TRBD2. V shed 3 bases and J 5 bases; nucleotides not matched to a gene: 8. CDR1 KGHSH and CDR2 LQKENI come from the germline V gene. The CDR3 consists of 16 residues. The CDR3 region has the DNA TGTGCCAGCTCACCGGGCGCTAGGACTAGCGACAATGAGCAGTTCTTC. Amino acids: CASSPGARTSDNEQFF.

The CDR3: CASSFWGLQADYGYTF. In DNA, the CDR3 is TGTGCCAGCAGCTTTTGGGGGCTACAGGCCGATTATGGCTACACCTTC. This sequence joins TRBV5-6 and TRBJ1-2, with D possibly matching TRBD1 (6 bases). Germline CDR1 reads SGHDT; CDR2 reads YYEEEE. There are 16 residues in the CDR3. V lost 2 bases, J lost 5 bases, and 19 bases lay in between.

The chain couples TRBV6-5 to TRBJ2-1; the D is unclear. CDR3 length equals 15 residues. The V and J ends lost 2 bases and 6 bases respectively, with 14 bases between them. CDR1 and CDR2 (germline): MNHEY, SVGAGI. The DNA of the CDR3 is TGTGCCAGCAGTTACGCCCCACCCTCACCCAATGAGCAGTTCTTC. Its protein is CASSYAPPSPNEQFF.

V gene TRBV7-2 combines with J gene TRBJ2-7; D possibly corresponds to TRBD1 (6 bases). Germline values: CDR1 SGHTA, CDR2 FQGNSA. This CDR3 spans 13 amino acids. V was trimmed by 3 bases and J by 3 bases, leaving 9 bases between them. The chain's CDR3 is CASSLTRGYEQYV. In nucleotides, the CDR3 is TGTGCCAGCAGCTTGACCAGGGGCTACGAGCAGTACGTC.

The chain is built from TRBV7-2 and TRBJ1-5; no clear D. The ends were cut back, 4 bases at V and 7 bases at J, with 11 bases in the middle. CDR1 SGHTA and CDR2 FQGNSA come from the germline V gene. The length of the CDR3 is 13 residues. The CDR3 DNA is TGTGCCAGCAGCTCCTCGACTTTCCAGCCCCAGCATTTT. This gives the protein CASSSSTFQPQHF.

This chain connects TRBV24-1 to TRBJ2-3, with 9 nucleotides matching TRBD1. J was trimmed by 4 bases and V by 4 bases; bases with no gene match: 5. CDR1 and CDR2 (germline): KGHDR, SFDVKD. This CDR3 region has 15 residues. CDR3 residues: CATSDSGTGSDTQYF. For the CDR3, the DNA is TGTGCCACCAGTGACTCCGGGACAGGGTCAGATACGCAGTATTTT.